This T cell receptor beta chain was identified in a study of shared clonotypes between healthy human individuals (dated by TCRdb to about 2020). Regarding the study in general: The cohort included three men and a couple of women between 18 and 49 years of age. Different laboratories and diverse techniques were used to prepare libraries and sequence TCR repertoires, to increase sequencing depth and limit assay-specific biases. Per donor, three plates each were used for CD4 naive and CD4 memory, two for CD8 naive, and one for CD8 memory. Leukapheresis yielded between about 0.85 and 10 billion PBMCs per donor. To estimate repertoire size and how much clonotypes are shared between individuals, the study performed deep sequencing of blood TCR repertoires from roughly five healthy adults.

Results the study describes overall, beyond this receptor: Naive subsets generally had larger estimated clonotype richness than memory subsets did. Compared with non-shared clonotypes, clonotypes shared by all four sorted-subset donors had higher generation probabilities. Pairwise subsampling indicated that sequencing depth was expected to affect the degree of clonotype sharing among donors. Because the study included only a small number of donors, the genetic and exposure-history diversity represented was limited. Sampling was restricted to blood, and TCR repertoires in tissues likely differ from the TCR repertoires found in blood. When four donors were compared, the shared fraction of clonotypes was about 5% for naive CD4, 3.5% to 4% for naive CD8, about 2.4% for memory CD4, and under 0.5% for memory CD8. Rarefaction of sorted-subset datasets indicated incomplete sequencing despite the large sequencing depth.

The donors were healthy, HIV-negative adults with no recently reported acute infections or vaccinations. Only Caucasian adults living in Nashville, Tennessee, USA were represented among the donors. Magnetic negative selection was used to enrich CD4+ T cells, after which naive cells were positively selected on CD45RA and the negative fraction became the memory subset. Blood was obtained by leukapheresis, after which PBMCs were separated by Ficoll-Histopaque density gradient centrifugation and cryopreserved in liquid nitrogen vapor phase. Analytical flow cytometry was used to check the purity and quantity of every magnetically sorted T cell population. From each sorted fraction, genomic DNA was isolated and quantified by UV absorbance on a Nanodrop 2000c. Using the deep immunoSEQ assay, TCR CDR3 regions were amplified from genomic DNA by multiplex PCR. Extracted genomic DNA from each cell subset was spread evenly across all wells of several immunoSEQ 96-well plates, with each plate serving as a replicate. For sorted subsets, approximately 190 ng genomic DNA, equal to some 28,000 T cell genomes, was loaded into each replicate PCR. The purified libraries were quantified using a Qubit 3.0 fluorometer, sized with a Bioanalyzer 2100, and then quantified again using the KAPA Library Quantification kit. Every immunoSEQ 96-well plate was sequenced on a dedicated single-read 150-cycle Illumina NextSeq 550 flow cell. In the authors' own workflow: Because only junctional sequences without quality scores were contained in the immunoSEQ output, filtering matching that applied to full-length reads could not be performed. Sequences were annotated with PyIR, a Python wrapper for IgBLAST v1.9, using IMGT germline references to assign V/J genes and CDR3. Any read was removed if the V/J assignment was weak (E-value above 1e-6), the CDR3 was missing, or the read contained stop codons, out-of-frame junctions, or ambiguous translated residues. V3J clonotypes were defined by identical inferred V gene, J gene, and CDR3 amino acid sequence. Percentage overlap between repertoires was computed as shared unique clonotypes divided by the size of the smaller repertoire. Richness of each repertoire was evaluated using RTK rarefaction, the Chao1 estimator, and Recon v2.1 estimates of unobserved clonotypes. Generation probabilities for all TCRbeta clonotypes obtained by the gDNA method from four donors were computed using OLGA. TCRdb holds this immuneACCESS table with in-frame rearrangements only. Some clones are missing; in checked studies, unresolved V genes explain under half, and the rest has no known cause. V and J calls and clone size are given by that table; D and trimming were obtained from the DNA. Within this sample are a few million clones, with 90% to 95% of them counted one time only. Roughly 0.36% of the sample is in the top ten clones.

Details on this clone: This receptor's antigen is unknown. One base away there is no much larger clone; base qualities are not given.

Reading the germline V gene gives CDR1 SQVTM and CDR2 ANQGSEA. V lost 7 bases and J lost 4 bases; the stretch between them is 16 bases long. Including the terminal cysteine and phenylalanine, the CDR3 comprises 13 residues. This entry keeps only the CDR3 DNA: 39 bases, framed from base 1. The sequence is built from TRBV29-1 and TRBJ1-1, with a tentative D gene TRBD1 over 5 matching bases. The TCR sequence derives from a man aged 18 to 30 in good health. Some clones in this sample may be carry-over from other donors' samples. Sequenced input: naive CD4+ T cells from PBMCs. The sample's cell subset or site label, decoded: CD45RA+ positively selected. CDR3 reads: CSATTGVGTEAFF. The sequenced DNA: TGCAGCGCTACCACAGGTGTGGGCACTGAAGCTTTCTTT.